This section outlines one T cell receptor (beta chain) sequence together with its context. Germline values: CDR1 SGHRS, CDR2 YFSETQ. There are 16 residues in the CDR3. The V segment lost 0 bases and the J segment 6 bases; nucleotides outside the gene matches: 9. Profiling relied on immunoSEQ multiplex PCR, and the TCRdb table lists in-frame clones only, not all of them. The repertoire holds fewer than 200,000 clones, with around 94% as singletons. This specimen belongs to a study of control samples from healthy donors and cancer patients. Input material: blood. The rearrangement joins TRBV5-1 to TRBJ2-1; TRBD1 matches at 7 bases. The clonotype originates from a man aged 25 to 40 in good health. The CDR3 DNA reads TGCGCCAGCAGCTTGGCCGAGACAGGGAGCCGCAATGAGCAGTTCTTC. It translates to CASSLAETGSRNEQFF.